The entry below describes one T cell receptor (beta chain). The ends lost 1 base at V and 3 bases at J; junction bases unmatched: 7. The CDR3 length is 18 residues. The germline gives CDR1 LGHNA, CDR2 YSLEER. This entry is derived from a study of blood T cell repertoires in COVID-19. Cohorts were assigned according to the clinical history that participants reported. Cohort 3 donors counted as recovered after two negative PCRs, clearance, or resolved symptoms. Clones were read by immunoSEQ multiplex PCR, and TCRdb kept only the in-frame ones, dropping some. Of some 510,000 clones listed, 70% to 90% are singletons.

The chain combines TRBV4-3 with TRBJ2-1; TRBD2 aligns across 12 bases. The sequence was collected from a woman aged 40 to 50 who had recovered from COVID-19. The material sequenced was PBMCs or T cells enriched from blood (not recorded which). The CDR3 spells CASSQGRGLAGNYNEQFF. CDR3 nucleotide sequence: TGCGCCAGCAGCCAAGGCCGGGGACTAGCGGGTAACTACAATGAGCAGTTCTTC.